A selection of T cell receptor beta chains follows, all from one sample in a study of blood T cell repertoires in COVID-19. The method was immunoSEQ multiplex PCR; TCRdb's version includes in-frame clones alone and lacks a portion of them. The table lists 200,000 to 250,000 clones, about 87% of them singletons. The sequenced sample consisted of PBMCs or T cells enriched from blood (not recorded which). The receptors originated from a woman aged 25 to 45 who had recovered from COVID-19. Each CDR3 is given with its conserved first and last residue. D genes are given only for firm matches. Not every row has a clone size; where given, it reads once, few, many or a size class.

>NA|TRBJ1-2|NA|TRBV19
TGTGCCAGTAGTATCGGCGGCAGTACAGGCCACTATGGCTACACCTTC
CASSIGGSTGHYGYTF
>NA|TRBJ1-6|TRBD1|TRBV7-8
TGTGCCAGCAGCTTAGGGGACAGGACAAATTCACCCCTCCACTTT
CASSLGDRTNSPLHF
>NA|TRBJ1-2|TRBD1|TRBV11-2
TGTGCCAGCAGCCCAGGGACAGGGAATGGCTACACCTTC
CASSPGTGNGYTF
>NA|TRBJ2-7|NA|TRBV29-1
TGCAGCGTTGTAGACGGGGAAACCTATGAGCAGTACTTC
CSVVDGETYEQYF
>NA|TRBJ2-7|TRBD1|TRBV4-2
TGTGCCAGCAAACCCGGGACAGGATCCTACGAGCAGTACTTC
CASKPGTGSYEQYF
>NA|TRBJ2-3|TRBD2|TRBV7-9
TGTGCCAGCAGCTCCCCGGAGAATAGCGGGGGTTACCGCACAGATACGCAGTATTTT
CASSSPENSGGYRTDTQYF
>once|TRBJ2-3|NA|TRBV7-3
TGTGCCAGCAGCGACTCCAGGGGCAACACAGATACGCAGTATTTT
CASSDSRGNTDTQYF
>NA|TRBJ2-2|TRBD1|TRBV18
TGTGCCAGCTCACCAGCCCGACAGGGCGCGAACACCGGGGAGCTGTTTTTT
CASSPARQGANTGELFF
>NA|TRBJ1-1|NA|TRBV6-5
TGTGCCAGCAGGGGTCGGCGGGGGTTGAACACTGAAGCTTTCTTT
CASRGRRGLNTEAFF
>NA|TRBJ2-7|NA|TRBV4-1
TGCGCCAGCAGCCAAGCTCCGGGGGACTACGAGCAGTACTTC
CASSQAPGDYEQYF
>NA|TRBJ2-5|NA|TRBV4-2
TGTGCCAGCAGCCACCAGAGGGACACCAGACAAGAGACCCAGTACTTC
CASSHQRDTRQETQYF
>NA|TRBJ1-6|NA|TRBV7-2
TGTGCCAGCAGCTTAGGACGGACAGTTGTGAATTCACCCCTCCACTTT
CASSLGRTVVNSPLHF
>NA|TRBJ2-7|NA|TRBV15
TGTGCCACCAGCAGAGCTAGCTTCGAGCAGTACTTC
CATSRASFEQYF
>few|TRBJ2-2|NA|TRBV7-3
TGTGCCAGCAGCCGGACACTCGCCGGGGAGCTGTTTTTT
CASSRTLAGELFF
>NA|TRBJ1-3|NA|TRBV7-8
TGTGCCAGCAGCCCCCATTCAGGGGACTCTGGAAACACCATATATTTT
CASSPHSGDSGNTIYF
>NA|TRBJ2-7|NA|TRBV21-1
TGTGCCAGCAGCAAAGGATTAGGGATGGTAGCGGGTTCCTACGAGCAGTACTTC
CASSKGLGMVAGSYEQYF
>once|TRBJ1-1|TRBD1|TRBV19
TGTGCCAGTAGTTCCGGACAGGGGGCGAACACTGAAGCTTTCTTT
CASSSGQGANTEAFF
>NA|TRBJ1-1|TRBD1|TRBV10-3
TGTGCCATCAGGGCCGGGACAGGGAACACTGAAGCTTTCTTT
CAIRAGTGNTEAFF
>NA|TRBJ1-2|NA|TRBV19
TGTGCCAGTAGTATTGCAGGGGTTACCCATGGCTACACCTTC
CASSIAGVTHGYTF
>NA|TRBJ1-6|NA|TRBV3-1/TRBV3-2
TGTGCCAGCAGCCTCGCGGCAAGCTCCTATAATTCACCCCTCCACTTT
CASSLAASSYNSPLHF
>NA|TRBJ2-5|TRBD1|TRBV5-4
TGTGCCAGCAGCCGGACAGGGACCCAAGAGACCCAGTACTTC
CASSRTGTQETQYF
>once|TRBJ2-1|TRBD2|TRBV5-6
TGTGCCAGCAGCTCTAGCGGGGGGGCCTACAATGAGCAGTTCTTC
CASSSSGGAYNEQFF
>NA|TRBJ2-3|TRBD2|TRBV4-1
TGCGCCAGCAGCCGACGCGGCTCGCGGGGGGCGACAGATACGCAGTATTTT
CASSRRGSRGATDTQYF
>NA|TRBJ1-2|TRBD1|TRBV9
TGTGCCAGCAGCGAAACAGGGGGCTATGGCTACACCTTC
CASSETGGYGYTF
>NA|TRBJ1-1|TRBD1|TRBV19
TGTGCCAGTAGTAAGATAACAGGGGGCCTCATGAACACTGAAGCTTTCTTT
CASSKITGGLMNTEAFF
>NA|TRBJ1-6|NA|TRBV4-1
TGCGCCAGCAGCGCTATAGCCGGCAGGGTTAATTCACCCCTCCACTTT
CASSAIAGRVNSPLHF
>NA|TRBJ2-2|TRBD2|TRBV11-2
TGTGCCAGCAGCTTACCAGCCAGGACTAGCGTGCTGTTTTTT
CASSLPARTSVLFF
>NA|TRBJ1-1|TRBD1|TRBV6-5
TGTGCCAGCAGTCGCGGACAGGTTAACACTGAAGCTTTCTTT
CASSRGQVNTEAFF
>NA|TRBJ2-5|NA|TRBV19
TGTGCCAGTAGCCTCAGGGGGAGGTCGGGGACCCAGTACTTC
CASSLRGRSGTQYF
>NA|TRBJ2-2|NA|TRBV15
TGTGCCACCAGCAGAGCAGGGCAAGTAAACACCGGGGAGCTGTTTTTT
CATSRAGQVNTGELFF
>NA|TRBJ2-1|NA|TRBV6-5
TGTGCCAGCAGGGGGCGGAGAAACCGGGACAATGAGCAGTTCTTC
CASRGRRNRDNEQFF
>NA|TRBJ2-7|TRBD1|TRBV6-5
TGTGCCAGCAGAGTGGGACAGCTCTACGAGCAGTACTTC
CASRVGQLYEQYF
>NA|TRBJ2-7|NA|TRBV7-9
TGTGCCAGCAGCTCCCTAAGTCTGGGGCTGCCTCCCTACGAGCAGTACTTC
CASSSLSLGLPPYEQYF
>NA|TRBJ1-4|TRBD1|TRBV9
TGTGCCAGCAGCCCCCGGACAGGGGGCGCGAATGAAAAACTGTTTTTT
CASSPRTGGANEKLFF
>NA|TRBJ1-4|NA|TRBV7-7
TGTGCTAGCAGCTCCACACAGGGCGGGAAACTGTTTTTT
CASSSTQGGKLFF
>NA|TRBJ1-5|TRBD1|TRBV3-1/TRBV3-2
TGTGCCAGCAGCCAGGGACAGAGGAAGGATCAGCCCCAGCATTTT
CASSQGQRKDQPQHF
>NA|TRBJ2-4|TRBD2|TRBV19
TGTGCCAGTAGTATCAGGCTAGCGGGGTTCATTCAGTACTTC
CASSIRLAGFIQYF
>NA|TRBJ1-3|NA|TRBV7-8
TGTGCCAGCAGCCTCCCCACAGCCTCTGGAAACACCATATATTTT
CASSLPTASGNTIYF
>NA|TRBJ1-3|NA|TRBV4-3
TGCGCCAGCAGCCAAGATGTGAGAGGTGATGGAAACACCATATATTTT
CASSQDVRGDGNTIYF
>few|TRBJ1-1|TRBD1|TRBV18
TGTGCCAGCTCCCCCATGGTAGGACAGGCCCGGAACACTGAAGCTTTCTTT
CASSPMVGQARNTEAFF
>NA|TRBJ2-1|TRBD2|TRBV19
TGTGCCAGTAGTGCCCTAGCGGGGGGGCCGGTTGGGAATGAGCAGTTCTTC
CASSALAGGPVGNEQFF